Many counts were recorded for the clone carrying this T cell receptor (beta chain). Its antigen is currently unknown. The data were obtained in a study of Graves' ophthalmopathy and Graves' hyperthyroidism. Amplifying from RNA transcripts, the study obtained TCR beta CDR3 regions. HTBI primers were used in a first-round RT-PCR, which preceded a second-round multiplex PCR. TCRdb ran MiXCR on the multiplex PCR reads and lists one entry per CDR3 protein. The top ten hold roughly 2.4% of the sample, which has some 370,000 distinct CDR3 sequences, about 18% seen once. Study outcomes and limitations: Sensitivity reached roughly 71% and specificity around 76% when the model predicted ophthalmopathy progression.

This CDR3 comprises 13 residues. The germline gives CDR1 MDHEN, CDR2 SYDVKM. Between the trimmed V and J ends, which lost 10 bases and 3 bases, there was a span of 12 bases. If no ophthalmopathy appeared within 18 months of follow-up, hyperthyroidism was termed stable. The evidence that diagnosis relied on was clinical symptoms, serum thyroxine, TRAb, thyroid ultrasound and orbital computed tomography. The J gene is TRBJ2-2, the V gene TRBV28; D might be TRBD1 (5 bases). The sample consisted of peripheral blood. The clonotype was recovered from an adult woman with stable Graves' hyperthyroidism. Here the CDR3 DNA reads TGTGCCACGCGCAGGGTGGACACCGGGGAGCTGTTTTTT. It encodes CATRRVDTGELFF.